This TCR beta chain was captured in a study of T cell responses to AZD1222 COVID-19 vaccine. With respect to this clone: Antigen unknown.

With 3 bases clipped from V and 4 bases from J, the junction kept 6 bases outside the gene matches. The germline V gene has CDR1 SQVTM and CDR2 ANQGSEA. The length of the CDR3 is 14 residues. The assay was immunoSEQ multiplex PCR, and TCRdb's table has in-frame clones only and misses some. Counted here are about 140,000 clones, 85% to 95% occurring once; the ten biggest clones make up 1.5% to 2%. Study outcomes and limitations: Spike-spanning, vaccine-associated CD4 TCRs were dominant at 160-218 and 743-854. Spike-specific TCR breadth and depth went up after people got two AZD1222 doses. Baseline seropositives among AZD1222 recipients totaled only six or seven. Donors skewed white British and female; clonal diversity was possibly underestimated.

This receptor was identified in an adult in good health. Sequences were derived from peripheral blood, sampled on day 0 of AZD1222 vaccination. The genes are TRBV29-1 and TRBJ1-1; 9 bases map to TRBD1. The CDR3, as DNA: TGCAGCGTTGAGGGACAGGGTAGGCGCACTGAAGCTTTCTTT. Protein product: CSVEGQGRRTEAFF.